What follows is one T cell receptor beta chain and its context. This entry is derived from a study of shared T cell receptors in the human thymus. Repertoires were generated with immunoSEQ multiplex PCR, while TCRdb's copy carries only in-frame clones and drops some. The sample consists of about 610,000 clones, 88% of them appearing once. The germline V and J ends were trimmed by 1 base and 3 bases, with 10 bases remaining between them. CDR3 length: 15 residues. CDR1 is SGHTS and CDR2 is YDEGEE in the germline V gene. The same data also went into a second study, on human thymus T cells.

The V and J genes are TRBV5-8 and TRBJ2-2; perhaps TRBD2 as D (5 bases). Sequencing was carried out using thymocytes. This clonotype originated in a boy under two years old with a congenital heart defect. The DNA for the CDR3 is TGTGCCAGCAGCTTGCCGGGGATGGACACCGGGGAGCTGTTTTTT. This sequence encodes CASSLPGMDTGELFF. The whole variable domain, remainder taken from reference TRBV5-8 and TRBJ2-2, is EAGVTQSPTHLIKTRGQQATLRCSPISGHTSVYWYQQALGLGLQFLLWYDEGEERNRGNFPPRFSGRQFPNYSSELNVNALELEDSALYLCASSLPGMDTGELFFGEGSRLTVL.